This T cell receptor (beta chain) was profiled in a study of cytomegalovirus exposure and HLA in healthy donors. Across the whole study: The roughly 120 million unique TCR beta sequences, from roughly 170 million T cells, were found by an earlier analysis.

PCR primers comprised 60 Vbeta and 13 Jbeta primers. The data were produced by immunoSEQ multiplex PCR, yet TCRdb's version contains in-frame clones alone and is incomplete. With around 77,000 clones in the sample, the ten largest clones hold roughly 13%. Study results and limitations: One variant, a missense change in DCLRE1C, was linked in a later analysis to TCR beta V- and J-gene trimming.

A remark on this clone: Its antigen is not identified.

The clonotype was recovered from a man aged 50-60 years in good health and CMV-seropositive. What was sequenced was PBMCs.

This chain's CDR3 is CASSSGLLNTEAFF. The CDR3 DNA reads TGTGCCAGCAGCTCAGGACTTTTGAACACTGAAGCTTTCTTT. The gene calls are TRBV5-4 and TRBJ1-1; the D is unclear. V was trimmed by 3 bases and J by 0 bases, leaving 9 bases between them. Germline V CDR1 and CDR2: SGHNT, YYREEE (reference sequence). The CDR3 loop spans 14 amino acids.